This T cell receptor (beta chain) was found in a study of T cell responses to AZD1222 COVID-19 vaccine. At the level of the study: Timing groups of about 4 and about 12 weeks for second doses were pooled.

The protocol was immunoSEQ multiplex PCR, while the TCRdb copy is restricted to in-frame clones and leaves out a portion. The table has roughly 76,000 clones, roughly 88% seen once. CDR1 LGHDT and CDR2 YNNKEL come from the germline V gene (reference sequence). CDR3 length equals 15 residues. Trimming shortened V by 0 bases and J by 4 bases, and 12 bases separated the two germline ends. The material sequenced was peripheral blood, taken on day 0 of AZD1222 vaccination. The chain has TRBV3-1 (or the pseudogene TRBV3-2) and TRBJ1-2; TRBD1 might be the D (6 bases). The sequence derives from an adult in good health. The CDR3 loop is CASSQEQGYGYGYTF. For the CDR3, the DNA is TGTGCCAGCAGCCAAGAACAGGGTTATGGCTATGGCTACACCTTC.